What follows are 11 T cell receptor beta chains derived from one specimen sequenced in a study of blood T cell repertoires in COVID-19. Sequencing was performed with immunoSEQ multiplex PCR; in TCRdb, only in-frame clones are kept and a portion is missing. The table shows some 130,000 clones, with approximately 86% occurring only once. Sequencing was done on a sample of PBMCs or T cells enriched from blood (not recorded which). The source is a woman between 45 and 65 years old who had recovered from COVID-19.

This chain joins TRBV2 and TRBJ2-5, with TRBD2 identical over 9 bases. Trimming took 8 bases from V and 1 from J; bases not matched to a gene: 8. The CDR3 consists of 15 residues. In germline, CDR1 is SNHLY, CDR2 FYNNEI. The CDR3 sequence is CASVSGGALQETQYF. For the CDR3, the DNA is TGTGCCAGCGTTAGCGGGGGAGCTCTCCAAGAGACCCAGTACTTC. The variable domain in full, with the rest retrieved from reference TRBV2 and TRBJ2-5, is EPEVTQTPSHQVTQMGQEVILRCVPISNHLYFYWYRQILGQKVEFLVSFYNNEISEKSEIFDDQFSVERPDGSNFTLKIRSTKLEDSAMYFCASVSGGALQETQYFGPGTRLLVL.

This clone was detected only once. V usage is TRBV4-3 and J usage is TRBJ1-4; D is unclear. Trimming cost V 1 base and J 4 bases, with 13 bases left between them. This CDR3 region has 16 residues. In germline, CDR1 is LGHNA, CDR2 YSLEER. The CDR3 bases are TGCGCCAGCAGCCAAGGGTGGTCAGATTTTAATGAAAAACTGTTTTTT. Its protein is CASSQGWSDFNEKLFF.

This clone was recorded only once. The genes are TRBV7-2 and TRBJ2-5; 9 bases are shared with TRBD2. The length of the CDR3 is 15 residues. V shed 1 base and J 4 bases; nucleotides not matched to a gene: 4. CDR1 SGHTA and CDR2 FQGNSA come from the germline V gene. CDR3 protein: CASSLGGGAGETQYF. Written as DNA, the CDR3 is TGTGCCAGCAGCTTAGGCGGGGGGGCGGGAGAGACCCAGTACTTC. Together with reference TRBV7-2 and TRBJ2-5, the CDR3 gives the full variable domain: GAGVSQSPSNKVTEKGKDVELRCDPISGHTALYWYRQSLGQGLEFLIYFQGNSAPDKSGLPSDRFSAERTGGSVSTLTIQRTQQEDSAVYLCASSLGGGAGETQYFGPGTRLLVL.

This chain joins TRBV18 and TRBJ2-7; 7 bases are shared with TRBD1. V dropped 0 bases and J dropped 2; count of bases not matched to a gene: 4. The CDR3 consists of 15 residues. Per the germline V gene, CDR1 is KGHSH and CDR2 is LQKENI. The CDR3 is CASSPPSGTAYEQYF. The CDR3 DNA reads TGTGCCAGCTCACCACCATCGGGGACAGCCTACGAGCAGTACTTC.

The chain joins TRBV6-5 to TRBJ2-3, with D perhaps matching TRBD2 (5 bases). Germline CDR1 is MNHEY and CDR2 is SVGAGI. The CDR3 runs to 13 residues. V was clipped by 8 bases and J by 6 bases, with 15 bases between them. The CDR3 nucleotides are TGTGCCAGCTCCAGAGGGCCCCGCGATACGCAGTATTTT. Encoded protein: CASSRGPRDTQYF.

The chain employs TRBV7-9 and TRBJ2-7; TRBD2 is a possible D gene (6 bases). Per the germline V gene, CDR1 is SEHNR and CDR2 is FQNEAQ (reference sequence). This CDR3 spans 15 amino acids. V was cut by 5 bases and J by 2 bases, with 16 bases left in between. The CDR3 spells CASSPIGGLPYEQYF. As DNA, the CDR3 is TGTGCCAGCAGCCCCATTGGGGGGTTACCCTACGAGCAGTACTTC.

The V and J genes are TRBV12-3 or TRBV12-4 and TRBJ1-1; D perhaps matches TRBD1 (5 bases). V lost 6 bases and J 1 base, leaving 9 bases between the germline ends. CDR3 length equals 13 residues. The CDR3: CASSTTENTEAFF. The DNA for the CDR3 is TGTGCCAGCAGCACGACAGAGAACACTGAAGCTTTCTTT.

The rearrangement links TRBV27 to TRBJ1-6; a weak D match, TRBD1 (6 bases). Germline V gene lookup returns CDR1 MNHEY and CDR2 SMNVEV (reference sequence). The CDR3 runs to 16 residues. V gave up 7 bases and J gave up 3 bases, with 16 bases separating them. Written as DNA, the CDR3 is TGTGCCAGCATTCTACGGGGGGCAGACTATAATTCACCCCTCCACTTT. It specifies CASILRGADYNSPLHF.

This clone was observed a handful of times. The CDR3 here is CASSGALAGGTDTQYF. CDR3 bases: TGCGCCAGCAGTGGAGCCCTAGCGGGGGGCACAGATACGCAGTATTTT. The rearrangement joins TRBV10-1 to TRBJ2-3; TRBD2 aligns across 10 bases. J lost 1 base, V lost 4 bases, and 5 bases had no gene match. The CDR3 has 16 amino acids. CDR1 WNHNN and CDR2 SYGVQD come from the germline V gene (reference sequence).

V and J are TRBV5-4 and TRBJ2-5; D gene unclear. The CDR3 has 15 amino acids. CDR1 and CDR2 from the germline V gene are SGHNT and YYREEE (reference sequence). With 0 bases removed from V and 5 bases from J, the gap between germline ends came to 14 bases. DNA of the CDR3: TGTGCCAGCAGCTTGGTCGGCGCTGCCGGGGAGACCCAGTACTTC. Its protein product is CASSLVGAAGETQYF.

The chain couples TRBV5-1 to TRBJ2-1; 10 nucleotides line up with TRBD1. The V gene end was trimmed by 2 bases and the J gene end by 8 bases; junction bases not matched to a gene: 7. This CDR3 contains 15 residues. Germline V gives CDR1 SGHRS, CDR2 YFSETQ. CDR3 sequence (DNA): TGCGCCAGCAGCTTCCGGGACAGGGGTTTCGATGAGCAGTTCTTC. This encodes CASSFRDRGFDEQFF.